This T cell receptor beta chain was captured by sequencing in a study of T cell repertoires in cytomegalovirus infection. The wider study: The authors used CMV epitopes that were HLA-C-restricted (recently identified) and HLA-B-restricted (well studied). Broader study findings: HLA-C-restricted CMV-specific TCR beta clonotypes were dominant in the ex vivo response.

In the case of this clonotype: Its antigen remains unknown.

The V end was cut by 5 bases, the J end by 0 bases, with 8 bases between. This CDR3 contains 13 residues. The germline V gene encodes CDR1 SEHNR and CDR2 FQNEAQ (reference sequence). A single record per CDR3 protein comes from TCRdb applying MiXCR to the reads. The data show about 830,000 distinct CDR3 sequences, approximately 29% seen once. V and J are TRBV7-9 and TRBJ2-7, with D unresolved. Here the sequenced sample was cultured CD8+ T cells from PBMCs, taken from culture after CMV antigen stimulation. The TCR originated in a human donor in good health (CMV status not recorded). Some clones in this sample may be carry-over from other donors' samples. CDR3 in DNA: TGTGCCAGCAGCCGGAGAAGCTCCTACGAGCAGTACTTC. Residues: CASSRRSSYEQYF.